This TCR beta chain comes out of a study of cytomegalovirus exposure and HLA in healthy donors. Study at large: A prior study identified 90 million to 120 million unique TCR beta sequences from roughly 180 million T cells.

In germline, CDR1 is MNHEY, CDR2 SVGAGI. The length of the CDR3 is 13 residues. On this clone: Its target is not known. A junction boundary mismatches the germline segment, possibly from a read error.

The PCR ran on 60 Vbeta and 13 Jbeta primers. The assay was immunoSEQ multiplex PCR, and TCRdb's table has in-frame clones only and misses some. The data contain approximately 150,000 clones, 76% of them seen just once; the ten biggest clones take up 1.5% to 2%. General study points: It is likely that the observed cluster of highly shared sequence variants was a sequencing artifact. A reported reduction in N-insertions relative to the approximately 640-donor mean was seen in an Asian-associated ancestry cluster in a later analysis.

The gene calls are TRBV6-5 and TRBJ1-2; 8 bases match TRBD1. Sequencing used PBMCs. The receptor comes from a woman in her thirties or forties in good health and CMV-seronegative. CDR3 protein: CASSSLGTGTLNF. DNA of the CDR3: TGTGCCAGCAGTTCCTTGGGGACAGGTACACTCAACTTC.